The source of this T cell receptor beta chain is a study of early T cells in non-severe SARS-CoV-2 infection. This clonotype appeared many times. V shed 5 bases and J 8 bases; nucleotides not matched to a gene: 17. Germline V gives CDR1 SGHAT, CDR2 FQNNGV. This CDR3 is 16 amino acids long. The library protocol tagged individual cDNA molecules with unique molecular identifiers. Using its own MiXCR run on the 5' RACE reads, TCRdb lists one record per CDR3 protein. The table has about 60,000 distinct CDR3 sequences, roughly 9.7% seen once. Sequenced material: whole blood. The V gene is TRBV11-2, the J gene TRBJ1-2; 7 positions match TRBD1. This receptor was taken from an adult who was a healthcare worker with PCR-confirmed SARS-CoV-2 infection or an uninfected control (not recorded which). CDR3 loop: CASSPEGRQGRIGYTF. CDR3 nucleotides: TGTGCCAGCAGCCCGGAAGGGAGACAGGGCCGTATCGGCTACACCTTC.